Presented here are 9 T cell receptor beta chains from one specimen sequenced in a study of blood T cell repertoires in COVID-19. TCRdb's copy holds only in-frame clones and misses some; the assay was immunoSEQ multiplex PCR. The table lists some 270,000 clones, roughly 84% of them singletons, with more than 1.5% in the top ten. The sequencing sample was made of peripheral blood. These receptors all stem from a woman aged 40 to 50 who had recovered from COVID-19.

J is TRBJ1-5 and V is TRBV28, with D possibly TRBD1 on 6 matching bases. The CDR3 spans 12 residues. Germline loops: CDR1 MDHEN, CDR2 SYDVKM. V was cut by 10 bases and J by 11 bases, with 18 bases left in between. DNA of the CDR3: TGTGCCACCCGGGACACCCGGGTGGCCCAGCATTTT. It translates to CATRDTRVAQHF.

The CDR3 DNA reads TGTGCCAGCAGCCGAGGGGCGGGAAGCTCTTATAGCAATCAGCCCCAGCATTTT. It encodes CASSRGAGSSYSNQPQHF. This chain uses TRBV7-8 with TRBJ1-5, with D tentatively TRBD1 (5 bases). CDR3 size: 18 residues. Per germline, CDR1 SGHVS and CDR2 FQNEAQ. The V end lost 5 bases, the J end lost 0 bases, and 20 bases lay between the germline ends. Using reference TRBV7-8 and TRBJ1-5 for the parts outside the CDR3, the full variable domain is GAGVSQSPRYKVAKRGQDVALRCDPISGHVSLFWYQQALGQGPEFLTYFQNEAQLDKSGLPSDRFFAERPEGSVSTLKIQRTQQEDSAVYLCASSRGAGSSYSNQPQHFGDGTRLSIL.

This chain uses TRBV11-2 with TRBJ1-2, with D unresolved. The CDR3 contains 12 residues. The V gene lost 3 bases and the J gene lost 7 bases, with 9 bases spanning the gap. Germline CDR1 is SGHAT and CDR2 is FQNNGV. CDR3 loop: CASSFSGAGYTF. The CDR3 DNA sequence: TGTGCCAGCAGCTTTTCCGGAGCTGGCTACACCTTC. The full variable domain, completed using reference TRBV11-2 and TRBJ1-2, is EAGVAQSPRYKIIEKRQSVAFWCNPISGHATLYWYQQILGQGPKLLIQFQNNGVVDDSQLPKDRFSAERLKGVDSTLKIQPAKLEDSAVYLCASSFSGAGYTFGSGTRLTVV.

V and J are TRBV3-1 (or the pseudogene TRBV3-2) and TRBJ1-6; tentatively, D is TRBD1 (5 bases). CDR1 is LGHDT and CDR2 is YNNKEL in the germline V gene (reference sequence). This CDR3 is 17 amino acids long. Between the trimmed V and J ends, which lost 0 bases and 0 bases, there was a span of 9 bases. DNA for the CDR3: TGTGCCAGCAGCCAAGACTACAGGTCCTCCTATAATTCACCCCTCCACTTT. Its translation is CASSQDYRSSYNSPLHF.

The chain links TRBV5-1 to TRBJ1-2; weak D call: TRBD1 (6 bases). CDR1 SGHRS and CDR2 YFSETQ come from the germline V gene. Deletions cut 6 bases from V and 8 bases from J, with 20 bases between. This CDR3 is 14 amino acids long. CDR3 nucleotides: TGCGCCAGCACCTGGACAGATGGGAGTGGAGGCTACACCTTC. As protein: CASTWTDGSGGYTF.

This clone appeared a few times. The chain joins TRBV15 to TRBJ2-7, with D perhaps TRBD1 (5 bases). Germline V gene lookup returns CDR1 LNHNV and CDR2 YYDKDF (reference sequence). The V and J ends lost 5 bases and 1 base respectively, with 15 bases between them. This CDR3 has 15 amino acids. CDR3 bases: TGTGCCACCAGCCACGACAGACTCCTATCCTACGAGCAGTACTTC. This sequence encodes CATSHDRLLSYEQYF.

This clone was counted between two and nine times. Additional DNA sequences in this sample encode the identical CDR3. This sequence joins TRBV28 and TRBJ1-2; maybe TRBD1 (6 bases). Trimming took 3 bases from V and 3 from J, leaving 8 bases between them. The germline gives CDR1 MDHEN, CDR2 SYDVKM. This CDR3 spans 13 amino acids. The CDR3 is CASSLNRDYGYTF. In DNA form, the CDR3 reads TGTGCCAGCAGTTTGAACAGGGACTATGGCTACACCTTC.

The V and J genes are TRBV30 and TRBJ1-2, with 7 positions matching TRBD1. V dropped 7 bases and J dropped 4; count of bases not matched to a gene: 9. Germline V gene lookup returns CDR1 GTSNPN and CDR2 SVGIG (reference sequence). The CDR3 is 13 residues long. The DNA of the CDR3 is TGTGCCTCAACGGGACAGCTAAGCTATGGCTACACCTTC. Protein product: CASTGQLSYGYTF.

The chain links TRBV11-3 to TRBJ2-3; tentative D call: TRBD1 (6 bases). CDR3 length: 15 residues. V was shortened by 5 bases and J by 0 bases, with 12 bases between the two germline ends. Germline V gene lookup returns CDR1 SGHNT and CDR2 YENEEA. The CDR3 here is CASSPRRGSTDTQYF. CDR3 nucleotide sequence: TGTGCCAGCAGCCCCCGAAGGGGGAGCACAGATACGCAGTATTTT.